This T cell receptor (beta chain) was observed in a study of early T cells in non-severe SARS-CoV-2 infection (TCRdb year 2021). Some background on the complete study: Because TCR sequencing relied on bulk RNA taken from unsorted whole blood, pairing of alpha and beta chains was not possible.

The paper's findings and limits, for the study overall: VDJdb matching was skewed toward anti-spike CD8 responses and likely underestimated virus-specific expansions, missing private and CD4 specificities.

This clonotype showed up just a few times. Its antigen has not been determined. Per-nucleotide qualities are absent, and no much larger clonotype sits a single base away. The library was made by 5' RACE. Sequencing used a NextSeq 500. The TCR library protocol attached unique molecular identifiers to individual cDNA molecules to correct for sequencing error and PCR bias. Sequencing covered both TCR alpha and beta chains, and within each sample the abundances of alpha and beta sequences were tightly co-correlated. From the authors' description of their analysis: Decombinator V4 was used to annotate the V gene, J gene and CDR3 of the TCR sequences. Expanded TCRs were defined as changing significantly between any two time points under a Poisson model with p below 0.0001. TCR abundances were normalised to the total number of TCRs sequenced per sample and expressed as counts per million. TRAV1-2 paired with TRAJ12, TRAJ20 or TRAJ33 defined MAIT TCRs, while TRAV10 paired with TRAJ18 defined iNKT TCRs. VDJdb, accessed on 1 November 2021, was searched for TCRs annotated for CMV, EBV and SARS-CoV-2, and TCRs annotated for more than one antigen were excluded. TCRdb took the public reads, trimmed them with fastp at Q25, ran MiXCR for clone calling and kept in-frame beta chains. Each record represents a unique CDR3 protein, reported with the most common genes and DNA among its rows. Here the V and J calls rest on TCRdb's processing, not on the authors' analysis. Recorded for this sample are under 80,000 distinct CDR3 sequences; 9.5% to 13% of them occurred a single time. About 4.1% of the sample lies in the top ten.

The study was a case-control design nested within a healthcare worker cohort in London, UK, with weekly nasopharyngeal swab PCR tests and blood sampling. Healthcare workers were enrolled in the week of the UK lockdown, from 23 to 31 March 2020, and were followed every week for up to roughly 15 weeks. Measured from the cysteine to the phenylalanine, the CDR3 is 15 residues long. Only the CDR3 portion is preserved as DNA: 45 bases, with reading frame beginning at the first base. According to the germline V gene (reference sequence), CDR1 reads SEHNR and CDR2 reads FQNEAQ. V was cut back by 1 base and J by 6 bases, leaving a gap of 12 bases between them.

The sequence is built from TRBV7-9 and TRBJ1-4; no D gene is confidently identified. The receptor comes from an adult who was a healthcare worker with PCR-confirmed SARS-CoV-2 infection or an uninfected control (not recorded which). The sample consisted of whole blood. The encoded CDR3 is CASSLGHSGHEKLFF. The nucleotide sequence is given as TGTGCCAGCAGCTTAGGCCACAGTGGTCATGAAAAACTGTTTTTT.